This TCR beta chain was recorded in a study of Ad26.COV2.S vaccination and SARS-CoV-2 variants. TCRdb keeps only in-frame clones here, not all; method: immunoSEQ multiplex PCR. The repertoire includes around 300,000 clones, around 89% of them detected once, and roughly 4.8% sits in the top ten. Trimming left V 6 bases short and J 2 bases short, with 17 bases between. Germline V gene lookup returns CDR1 SNHLY and CDR2 FYNNEI. The CDR3 covers 15 residues. Treatment: 19 received Ad26.COV2.S at low or high dose, single or two shots; roughly 5 received placebo; per-sample allocation not given. Day 63 after the first injection of vaccine or placebo was the sampling time.

The clonotype comes from a person between 18 and 59 years old who received the Ad26.COV2.S COVID-19 vaccine or a placebo. The chain employs TRBV2 and TRBJ2-7; a possible D gene is TRBD2 (6 bases). The sequencing here drew on peripheral blood, taken in a trial of Ad26.COV2.S vaccine versus placebo. The CDR3 DNA reads as TGTGCCAGCAGCATTCCCGGGACTGCAACCTACGAGCAGTACTTC. Its protein product is CASSIPGTATYEQYF.